This T cell receptor beta chain was identified in a study of cytomegalovirus exposure and HLA in healthy donors. Across the study: Later analysis reported that the approximately 130 validation repertoires shared the platform of the 650 to 700 first-cohort repertoires.

Whole-study results and caveats: Rarity held for most TCR sequences, but there were some public TCRs that occurred in many donors. The authors listed some 160 TCR beta chains as cytomegalovirus-associated.

This CDR3 spans 13 amino acids. In germline, CDR1 is MNHEY, CDR2 SVGAGI. Deletions cut 6 bases from V and 7 bases from J, with 12 bases between. The donors were in the 120-subject validation cohort; that cohort was separate from the approximately 700-subject first cohort. Only in-frame clones appear in the TCRdb table, and some are missing; sequencing was by immunoSEQ multiplex PCR. The sample contains about 120,000 clones, 75% to 90% of which appear only once. Concerning this clone: Its antigen is unknown.

This receptor was taken from a woman aged 18-29 years in good health and CMV-seronegative. Sequencing was performed on PBMCs. This chain joins TRBV6-5 and TRBJ1-4, with a possible D match to TRBD1 (5 bases). The CDR3 loop is CASRKGALEKLFF. The CDR3 DNA sequence: TGTGCCAGCAGAAAAGGGGCGCTTGAAAAACTGTTTTTT.